Listed here are 20 T cell receptor beta chains from one sample, sequenced in a study of OX40 agonist ivuxolimab in advanced cancers. Clones were read by immunoSEQ multiplex PCR, and TCRdb kept only the in-frame ones, dropping some. This table has fewer than 20,000 clones, around 80% appearing once. The material was CD4+ or CD8+ T cells sorted from blood, obtained in a trial of the OX40 agonist ivuxolimab. These receptors all come from an adult with an advanced solid tumor such as melanoma, head and neck, liver or kidney cancer.

V and J are TRBV5-4 and TRBJ2-7; D not resolved. This CDR3 is 13 amino acids long. Deletions cut 1 base from V and 1 base from J, with 6 bases between. Germline values: CDR1 SGHNT, CDR2 YYREEE (reference sequence). The CDR3 nucleotides are TGTGCCAGCAGCTTGTGGGGATCCTACGAGCAGTACTTC. This encodes CASSLWGSYEQYF.

This clone was counted a single time. A far larger clone is one base from this, pointing to a likely read error. Other DNA sequences in the same sample also yield this CDR3. The chain employs TRBV7-2 and TRBJ1-1; TRBD1 matches at 7 bases. This CDR3 comprises 14 residues. In germline, CDR1 is SGHTA, CDR2 FQGNSA. The V and J ends lost 9 bases and 0 bases, in that order; junction bases with no gene match: 7. The CDR3 region has the DNA TGTGCCAGTAGCAAGGGACAGATGAACACTGAAGCTTTCTTT. This translates into CASSKGQMNTEAFF.

The rearrangement uses TRBV13 and TRBJ2-2; 8 nucleotides align to TRBD1. This CDR3 contains 16 residues. Germline CDR1 and CDR2: PRHDT and FYEKMQ (reference sequence). The junction had 9 bases not matched to a gene; V was cut back by 7 bases and J by 2 bases. This CDR3 is CASTPSGQGNTGELFF. The CDR3 DNA reads TGTGCCAGCACCCCCAGTGGACAGGGTAACACCGGGGAGCTGTTTTTT.

V is TRBV10-1 and J is TRBJ2-7; no definite D call. Germline loops: CDR1 WNHNN, CDR2 SYGVQD (reference sequence). This CDR3 region has 14 residues. V was pared by 2 bases and J by 2 bases, with 10 bases between. The CDR3 reads CASSEDALTYEQYF. For the CDR3, the DNA is TGCGCCAGCAGTGAGGATGCCCTTACCTACGAGCAGTACTTC.

This chain joins TRBV30 and TRBJ2-3; a possible D gene is TRBD2 (7 bases). In germline, CDR1 is GTSNPN, CDR2 SVGIG (reference sequence). The CDR3 length is 18 residues. V gave up 1 base and J gave up 1 base, with 21 bases separating them. The CDR3 reads CAWSGLPVGGGGTDTQYF. The CDR3 coding sequence is TGTGCCTGGAGTGGCCTACCGGTGGGAGGGGGGGGCACAGATACGCAGTATTTT. The whole variable domain, filled in from reference TRBV30 and TRBJ2-3, reads SQTIHQWPATLVQPVGSPLSLECTVEGTSNPNLYWYRQAAGRGLQLLFYSVGIGQISSEVPQNLSASRPQDRQFILSSKKLLLSDSGFYLCAWSGLPVGGGGTDTQYFGPGTRLTVL.

V is TRBV27 and J is TRBJ2-2, with 8 bases matching TRBD1. Germline V gives CDR1 MNHEY, CDR2 SMNVEV (reference sequence). The ends lost 5 bases at V and 0 bases at J; junction bases unmatched: 17. The CDR3 totals 20 residues. The CDR3 region has the DNA TGTGCCAGCAGTCCCTTCCTTGTCAGGGGGCCCGAAACGAACACCGGGGAGCTGTTTTTT. Translated, it gives CASSPFLVRGPETNTGELFF.

This sequence joins TRBV11-2 and TRBJ2-5, with a weak D call TRBD2 (6 bases). CDR3 length: 16 residues. Germline CDR1 is SGHAT and CDR2 is FQNNGV. The V end was cut by 0 bases, the J end by 1 base, with 12 bases between. The DNA for the CDR3 is TGTGCCAGCAGCTTAGAAGATAGCGGTCTCCAAGAGACCCAGTACTTC. This sequence encodes CASSLEDSGLQETQYF.

On this clone: A junction boundary mismatches the germline segment, possibly from a read error. The chain employs TRBV27 and TRBJ1-1, with TRBD1 identical over 9 bases. This CDR3 region has 15 residues. Looked up from germline, CDR1 is MNHEY and CDR2 is SMNVEV (reference sequence). The CDR3 loop reads CAGSLLGQGNTEAFF. In DNA, the CDR3 is TGTGCCGGCAGTTTACTGGGACAGGGTAACACTGAAGCTTTCTTT.

J is TRBJ1-1 and V is TRBV4-3; D call uncertain. Trimming shortened V by 1 base and J by 4 bases, and 13 bases separated the two germline ends. Germline CDR1 reads LGHNA; CDR2 reads YSLEER. This CDR3 is 15 amino acids long. The chain's CDR3 is CASSQVEEGGTEAFF. In DNA, the CDR3 is TGCGCCAGCAGCCAAGTGGAGGAGGGAGGCACTGAAGCTTTCTTT.

The DNA of the CDR3 is TGTGCCAGCAGTTCAACCGGGGTAGCGGGAGTCGGCATTCAGTACTTC. Amino acid sequence: CASSSTGVAGVGIQYF. This chain connects TRBV27 to TRBJ2-4, with 9 bases fitting TRBD2. This CDR3 contains 16 residues. The ends lost 4 bases at V and 9 bases at J; junction bases unmatched: 13. CDR1 is MNHEY, CDR2 SMNVEV, per germline (reference sequence).

Only a few counts were recorded for this clone. V usage is TRBV28 and J usage is TRBJ1-1; TRBD1 is a possible D gene (5 bases). Germline-derived CDR1 and CDR2 are MDHEN and SYDVKM. This CDR3 is built from 13 residues. The V gene lost 5 bases and the J gene lost 8 bases, with 15 bases spanning the gap. In DNA form, the CDR3 reads TGTGCCAGCAGTACCGGGGACCTAGGCGAAGCTTTCTTT. Translation gives CASSTGDLGEAFF.

The CDR3 DNA sequence: TGCAGCGTGGACGACAGGGGTGATGGAAACACCATATATTTT. It specifies CSVDDRGDGNTIYF. The rearrangement uses TRBV29-1 and TRBJ1-3; 8 bases fit TRBD1. The CDR3 spans 14 residues. Germline values: CDR1 SQVTM, CDR2 ANQGSEA. V was clipped by 6 bases and J by 3 bases; unmatched bases: 7.

V gene TRBV5-4 combines with J gene TRBJ1-2; 9 bases map to TRBD1. CDR1 and CDR2 (germline): SGHNT, YYREEE (reference sequence). The CDR3 sequence is 15 residues long. The ends lost 4 bases at V and 4 bases at J; junction bases unmatched: 8. CDR3 sequence: CASSLQGALGYGYTF. CDR3 in DNA: TGTGCCAGCAGCCTACAGGGGGCGCTGGGCTATGGCTACACCTTC.

This clone was detected a few times. The CDR3 DNA reads TGTGCCACCAGCACCCGGGACAACGGGATCGGGGAGCTGTTTTTT. Amino acid sequence: CATSTRDNGIGELFF. V usage is TRBV15 and J usage is TRBJ2-2, with D maybe TRBD1 (6 bases). Germline assignment: CDR1 LNHNV and CDR2 YYDKDF (reference sequence). CDR3 length: 15 residues. Between the trimmed V and J ends, which lost 4 bases and 7 bases, there was a span of 16 bases.

The gene calls are TRBV7-2 and TRBJ2-5; maybe TRBD2 (5 bases). CDR1 SGHTA and CDR2 FQGNSA come from the germline V gene. CDR3 length: 14 amino acids. The V and J ends lost 2 bases and 2 bases respectively, with 9 bases between them. Here the CDR3 DNA reads TGTGCCAGCAGCTTATTGCGGGTTCAAGAGACCCAGTACTTC. Amino acids: CASSLLRVQETQYF.

V and J are TRBV9 and TRBJ2-7, with TRBD2 as a possible D gene (5 bases). Germline-derived CDR1 and CDR2 are SGDLS and YYNGEE. There are 15 residues in the CDR3. Between the trimmed V and J ends, which lost 0 bases and 7 bases, there was a span of 17 bases. For the CDR3, the DNA is TGTGCCAGCAGCGTAGCTAGCCAGCCATCCCCGGAGCAGTACTTC. It yields the protein CASSVASQPSPEQYF.

The chain recombines TRBV5-1 with TRBJ1-2; 7 nucleotides align to TRBD1. The V and J ends lost 4 bases and 8 bases, in that order; junction bases with no gene match: 8. This CDR3 contains 13 residues. Germline V gene lookup returns CDR1 SGHRS and CDR2 YFSETQ. The CDR3 protein is CASSLGQLKGYTF. The CDR3 DNA reads as TGCGCCAGCAGCCTGGGACAGCTTAAGGGCTACACCTTC.

This clone was seen a few times. The gene calls are TRBV9 and TRBJ2-1; 7 bases align to TRBD2. With 4 bases clipped from V and 1 base from J, the junction kept 5 bases outside the gene matches. This CDR3 is 15 amino acids long. Germline CDR1 reads SGDLS; CDR2 reads YYNGEE. DNA of the CDR3: TGTGCCAGCAGCCCTCTAGCGGCTTCCTACAATGAGCAGTTCTTC. The encoded protein is CASSPLAASYNEQFF.

Within the sample, this clone is medium-sized. The J gene is TRBJ2-7, the V gene TRBV28; D may be TRBD2 (6 bases). Trimming removed 3 bases at V and 2 bases at J, with 8 bases between. The germline gives CDR1 MDHEN, CDR2 SYDVKM. This CDR3 spans 13 amino acids. The CDR3 protein is CASSLAGTYEQYF. CDR3 DNA: TGTGCCAGCAGTTTGGCGGGGACCTACGAGCAGTACTTC.

The genes are TRBV19 and TRBJ2-7; 9 bases map to TRBD1. The germline V gene encodes CDR1 LNHDA and CDR2 SQIVND (reference sequence). There are 14 residues in the CDR3. J lost 2 bases, V lost 6 bases, and 5 bases had no gene match. The CDR3 sequence is CASRDRGSPYEQYF. CDR3 bases: TGTGCCAGTAGGGACAGGGGCTCCCCCTACGAGCAGTACTTC.